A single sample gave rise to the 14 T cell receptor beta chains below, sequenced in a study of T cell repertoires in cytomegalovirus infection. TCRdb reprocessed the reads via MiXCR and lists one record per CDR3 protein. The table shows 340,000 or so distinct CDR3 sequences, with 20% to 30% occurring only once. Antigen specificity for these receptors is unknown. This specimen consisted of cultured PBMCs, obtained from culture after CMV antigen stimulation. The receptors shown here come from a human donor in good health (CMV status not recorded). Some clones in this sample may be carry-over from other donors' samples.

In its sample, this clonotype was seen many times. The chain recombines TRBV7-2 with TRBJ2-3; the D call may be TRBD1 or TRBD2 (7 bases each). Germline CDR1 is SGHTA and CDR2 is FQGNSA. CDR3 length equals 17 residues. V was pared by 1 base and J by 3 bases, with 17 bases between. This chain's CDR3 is CASSLGVRGGGTDTQYF. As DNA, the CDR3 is TGTGCCAGCAGCTTAGGGGTCAGGGGGGGAGGAACAGATACGCAGTATTTT.

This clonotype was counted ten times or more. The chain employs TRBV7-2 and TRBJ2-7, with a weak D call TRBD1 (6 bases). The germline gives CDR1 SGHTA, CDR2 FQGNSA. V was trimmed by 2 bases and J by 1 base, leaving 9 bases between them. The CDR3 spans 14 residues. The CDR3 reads CASSLQGQSYEQYV. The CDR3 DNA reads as TGTGCCAGCAGCTTACAGGGGCAGTCCTACGAGCAGTACGTC.

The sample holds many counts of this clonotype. The CDR3 DNA sequence: TGTGCCGCGAGCCGGGGTATGAACACTGAAGCTTTCTTT. Its protein is CAASRGMNTEAFF. The V gene is TRBV7-2, the J gene TRBJ1-1; D uncertain. This CDR3 region has 13 residues. V lost 11 bases to trimming and J lost 0 bases, with 13 bases between them. Germline V CDR1 and CDR2: SGHTA, FQGNSA.

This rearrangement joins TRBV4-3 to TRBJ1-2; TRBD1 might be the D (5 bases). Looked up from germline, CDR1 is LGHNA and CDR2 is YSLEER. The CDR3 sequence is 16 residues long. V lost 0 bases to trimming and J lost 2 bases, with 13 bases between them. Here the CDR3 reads CASSQDLWEGNYGYTF. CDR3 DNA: TGCGCCAGCAGCCAAGATTTGTGGGAGGGGAACTATGGCTACACCTTC.

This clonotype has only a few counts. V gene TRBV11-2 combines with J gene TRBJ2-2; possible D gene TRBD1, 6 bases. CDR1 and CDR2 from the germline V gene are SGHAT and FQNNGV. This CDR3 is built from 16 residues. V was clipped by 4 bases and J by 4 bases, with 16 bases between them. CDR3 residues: CASSSLRGLGTGELFF. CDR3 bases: TGTGCCAGCAGCTCCCTCAGGGGATTGGGCACCGGGGAGCTGTTTTTT. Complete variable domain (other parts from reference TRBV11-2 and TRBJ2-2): EAGVAQSPRYKIIEKRQSVAFWCNPISGHATLYWYQQILGQGPKLLIQFQNNGVVDDSQLPKDRFSAERLKGVDSTLKIQPAKLEDSAVYLCASSSLRGLGTGELFFGEGSRLTVL.

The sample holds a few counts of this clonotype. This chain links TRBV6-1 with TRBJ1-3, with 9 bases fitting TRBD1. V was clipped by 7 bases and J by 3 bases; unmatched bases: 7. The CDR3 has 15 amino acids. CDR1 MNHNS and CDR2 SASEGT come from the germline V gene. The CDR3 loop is CASIQGTGYGNTIYF. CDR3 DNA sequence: TGTGCCAGCATTCAAGGGACAGGGTATGGAAACACCATATATTTT.

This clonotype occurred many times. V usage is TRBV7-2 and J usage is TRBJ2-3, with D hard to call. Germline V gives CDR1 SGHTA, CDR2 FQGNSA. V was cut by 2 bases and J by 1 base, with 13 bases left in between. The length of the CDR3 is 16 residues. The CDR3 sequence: CASSLFGSLGTDTQYF. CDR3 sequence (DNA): TGTGCCAGCAGCTTATTTGGCAGCCTAGGCACAGATACGCAGTATTTT.

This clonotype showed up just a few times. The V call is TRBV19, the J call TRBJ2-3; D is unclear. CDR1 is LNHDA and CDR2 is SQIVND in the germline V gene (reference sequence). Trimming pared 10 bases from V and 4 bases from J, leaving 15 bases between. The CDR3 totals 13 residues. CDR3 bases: TGTGCCACTGGACCGCTCGTCTCAGATACGCAGTATTTT. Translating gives CATGPLVSDTQYF.

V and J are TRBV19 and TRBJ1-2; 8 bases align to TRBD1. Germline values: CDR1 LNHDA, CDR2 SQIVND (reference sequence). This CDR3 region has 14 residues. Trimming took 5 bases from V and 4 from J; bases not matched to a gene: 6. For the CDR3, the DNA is TGTGCCAGTAGTCCAGGGGGCTCGGGCTATGGCTACACCTTC. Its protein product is CASSPGGSGYGYTF.

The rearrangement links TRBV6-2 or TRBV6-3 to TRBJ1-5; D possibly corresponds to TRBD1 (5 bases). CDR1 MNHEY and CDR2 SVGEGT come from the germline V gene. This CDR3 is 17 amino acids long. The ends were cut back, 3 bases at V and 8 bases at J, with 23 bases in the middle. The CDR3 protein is CASSYRDPGRVAEPQHF. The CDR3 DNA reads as TGTGCCAGCAGTTATCGGGACCCCGGCAGGGTCGCTGAGCCCCAGCATTTT.

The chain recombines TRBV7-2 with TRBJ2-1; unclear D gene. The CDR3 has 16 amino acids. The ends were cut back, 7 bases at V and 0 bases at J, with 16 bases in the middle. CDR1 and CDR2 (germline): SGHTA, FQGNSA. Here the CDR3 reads CASTNLGGSSYNEQFF. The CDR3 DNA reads TGTGCCAGCACCAACCTGGGTGGAAGCTCCTACAATGAGCAGTTCTTC.

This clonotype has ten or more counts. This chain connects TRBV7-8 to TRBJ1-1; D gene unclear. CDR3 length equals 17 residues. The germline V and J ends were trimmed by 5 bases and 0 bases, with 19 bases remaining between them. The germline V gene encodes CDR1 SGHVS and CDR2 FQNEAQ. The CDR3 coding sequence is TGTGCCAGCAGCCCCCGTGGCCCCCAGGTCCTGAACACTGAAGCTTTCTTT. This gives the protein CASSPRGPQVLNTEAFF.

In nucleotides, the CDR3 is TGTGCCAGCAGTCCGCGGGACAGCCAAGAGACCCAGTACTTC. It yields the protein CASSPRDSQETQYF. The V call is TRBV6-5, the J call TRBJ2-5; tentatively, D is TRBD1 (7 bases). CDR1 and CDR2 (germline): MNHEY, SVGAGI. CDR3 length equals 14 residues. V dropped 5 bases and J dropped 1 base, with 11 bases sitting between them.

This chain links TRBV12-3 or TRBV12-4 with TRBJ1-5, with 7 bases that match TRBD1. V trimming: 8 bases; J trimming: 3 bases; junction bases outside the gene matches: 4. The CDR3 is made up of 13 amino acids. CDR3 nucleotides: TGTGCCAGCCGGGGACAGAACAATCAGCCCCAGCATTTT. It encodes CASRGQNNQPQHF.